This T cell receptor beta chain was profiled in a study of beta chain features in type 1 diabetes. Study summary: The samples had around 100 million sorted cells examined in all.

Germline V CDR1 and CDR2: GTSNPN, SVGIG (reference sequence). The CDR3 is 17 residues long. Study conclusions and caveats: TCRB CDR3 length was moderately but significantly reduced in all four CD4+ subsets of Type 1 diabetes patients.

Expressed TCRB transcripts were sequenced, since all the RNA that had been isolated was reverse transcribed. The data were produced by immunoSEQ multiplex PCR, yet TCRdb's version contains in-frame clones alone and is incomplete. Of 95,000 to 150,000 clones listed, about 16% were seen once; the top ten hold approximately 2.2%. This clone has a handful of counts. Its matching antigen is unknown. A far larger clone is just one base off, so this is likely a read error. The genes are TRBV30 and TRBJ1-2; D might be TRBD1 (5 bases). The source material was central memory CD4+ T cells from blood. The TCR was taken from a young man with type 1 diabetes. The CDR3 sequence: CDSLKTVLSDRRYGYTF. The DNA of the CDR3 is TGTGACTCCCTAAAGACAGTACTCTCCGATCGTCGCTATGGCTACACCTTC.